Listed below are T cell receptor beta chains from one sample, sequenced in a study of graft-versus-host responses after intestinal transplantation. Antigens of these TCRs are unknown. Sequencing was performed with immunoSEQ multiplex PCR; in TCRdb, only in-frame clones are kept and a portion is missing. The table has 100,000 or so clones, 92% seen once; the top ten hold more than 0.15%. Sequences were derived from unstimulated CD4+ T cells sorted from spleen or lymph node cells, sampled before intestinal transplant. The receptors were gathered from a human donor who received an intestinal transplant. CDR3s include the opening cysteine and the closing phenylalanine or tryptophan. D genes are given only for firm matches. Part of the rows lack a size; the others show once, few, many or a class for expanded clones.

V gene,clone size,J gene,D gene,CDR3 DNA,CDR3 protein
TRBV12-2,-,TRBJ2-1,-,TGTGCAAGTCGCCCAGACGACATTTCGCAGTTCTTC,CASRPDDISQFF
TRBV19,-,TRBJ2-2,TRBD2,TGTGCCAGTAGTATCACGACTAGCGGAATAAGGGAGCTGTTTTTT,CASSITTSGIRELFF
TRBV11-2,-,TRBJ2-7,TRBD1,TGTGCCAGCAGCTTAGGTAGGGGGCCCTCTGGTGACGAGCAGTACTTC,CASSLGRGPSGDEQYF
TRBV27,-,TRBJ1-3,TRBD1,TGTGCCAGCAGGCGGGACAGGAACTCTGGAAACACCATATATTTT,CASRRDRNSGNTIYF
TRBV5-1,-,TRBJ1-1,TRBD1,TGCGCCAGCAGCTTGGTGACAGGGAGGAATACTGAAGCTTTCTTT,CASSLVTGRNTEAFF
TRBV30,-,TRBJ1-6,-,TGTGCCTACCAGATTACCTCCTATAATTCACCCCTCCACTTT,CAYQITSYNSPLHF
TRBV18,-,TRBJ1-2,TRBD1,TGTGCCAGCTCACTCCAGACAGGGCCGTATGGCTACACCTTC,CASSLQTGPYGYTF
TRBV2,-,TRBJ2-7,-,TGTGCCAGCAGGGCAGGGTTACCCTACGAGCAGTACTTC,CASRAGLPYEQYF
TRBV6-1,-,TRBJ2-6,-,TGTGCCAGCAGTGAAGGTAGACTAGGGGCCAACGTCCTGACTTTC,CASSEGRLGANVLTF
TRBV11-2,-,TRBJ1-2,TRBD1,TGTGCCAGCAGCAAAATTTTTGACAGGGACTATGGCTACACCTTC,CASSKIFDRDYGYTF
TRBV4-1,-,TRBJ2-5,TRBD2,TGCGCCAGCAGCGGGGGAAGACTACGGCGGGAGGTGCGGGAGACCCAGTACTTC,CASSGGRLRREVRETQYF
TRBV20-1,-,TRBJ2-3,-,TGCAGTGCTAGTCGGGATACGCAGTATTTT,CSASRDTQYF
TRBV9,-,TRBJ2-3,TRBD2,TGTGCCAGCAGCCCCACTAGCGGGGAACTCCAAGTGGCGCAGTATTTT,CASSPTSGELQVAQYF
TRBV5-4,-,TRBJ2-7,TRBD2,TGTGCCAGCAGCCTTACCGGGACTATGCCCTACGAGCAGTACTTC,CASSLTGTMPYEQYF
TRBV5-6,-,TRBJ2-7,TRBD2,TGTGCCAGCAGCTTGGGGGGGATAGCGGGAGGGTCGTCGTACGAGCAGTACTTC,CASSLGGIAGGSSYEQYF
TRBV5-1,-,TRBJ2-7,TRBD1,TGCGCCAGCAGCCCGGGGACAGTCTCCTCCTACGAGCAGTACTTC,CASSPGTVSSYEQYF
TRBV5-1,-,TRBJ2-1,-,TGCGCCAGCAGCTTGCAACTGAATGAGCAGTTCTTC,CASSLQLNEQFF
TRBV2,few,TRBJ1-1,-,TGTGCCAGCAATACCGGGATGAACACTGAAGCTTTCTTT,CASNTGMNTEAFF
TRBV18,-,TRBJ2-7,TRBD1,TGTGCCAGCTCTCTACTCAGGACAGGGGGGCCGTACGAGCAGTACTTC,CASSLLRTGGPYEQYF
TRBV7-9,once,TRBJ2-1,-,TGTGCCAGCAGCTCGAACTACATATACAATGAGCAGTTCTTC,CASSSNYIYNEQFF
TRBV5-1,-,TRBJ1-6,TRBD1,TGCGCCAGCTCAATCACCCCGACAGGGGATAATTCACCCCTCCACTTT,CASSITPTGDNSPLHF
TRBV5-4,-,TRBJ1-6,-,TGTGCCAGCAGCTTGTTCGGGTCAGGGTCATCGAATTCACCCCTCCACTTT,CASSLFGSGSSNSPLHF
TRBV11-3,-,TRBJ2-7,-,TGTGCCAGCAGCTTATACTACAGGGTTGGCTACGAGCAGTACTTC,CASSLYYRVGYEQYF
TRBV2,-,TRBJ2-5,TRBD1,TGTGCCAGCAGTGGACAGGGTCGGGGAGAGACCCAGTACTTC,CASSGQGRGETQYF
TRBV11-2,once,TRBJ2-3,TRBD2,TGTGCCAGCAGCTTAGTTCTTCTAGCGGAGGATACGCAGTATTTT,CASSLVLLAEDTQYF
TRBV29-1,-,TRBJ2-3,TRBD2,TGCAGCGTTGAAGGAATACGACTAGCGGGAGGAACAGATACGCAGTATTTT,CSVEGIRLAGGTDTQYF
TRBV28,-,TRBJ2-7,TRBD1,TGTGCCAGCAGTAACTCCCCGGGACAGACCTCCGAGCAGTACTTC,CASSNSPGQTSEQYF
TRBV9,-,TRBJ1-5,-,TGTGCCAGCAGCGTAGGCCAGGGCCTGGATAGCAATCAGCCCCAGCATTTT,CASSVGQGLDSNQPQHF
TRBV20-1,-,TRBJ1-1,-,TGCAGTGCTAGCCGGGGCACTGAAGCTTTCTTT,CSASRGTEAFF
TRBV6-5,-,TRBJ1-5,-,TGTGCCAGCAGTTATGGTCCAGGTAGACAGCCCCAGCATTTT,CASSYGPGRQPQHF
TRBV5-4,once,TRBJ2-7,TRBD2,TGTGCCAGCAGCTTACGTGCTAGCGGATCCGAGCAGTACTTC,CASSLRASGSEQYF
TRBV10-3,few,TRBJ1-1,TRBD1,TGTGCCATCAGTAACAGGGGGAACACTGAAGCTTTCTTT,CAISNRGNTEAFF
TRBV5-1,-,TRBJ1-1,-,TGCGCCAGCAGCTTGGGGGAAGGGGTGATGGTCACTGAAGCTTTCTTT,CASSLGEGVMVTEAFF
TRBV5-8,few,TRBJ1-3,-,TGTGCCAGCAGCAAAACAGATGGAAACACCATATATTTT,CASSKTDGNTIYF
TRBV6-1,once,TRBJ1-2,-,TGTGCCAGCAGACCGGGACATGTCTATGGCTACACCTTC,CASRPGHVYGYTF
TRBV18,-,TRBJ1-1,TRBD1,TGTGCCAGCGGCCGGGACAGGGTGAACACTGAAGCTTTCTTT,CASGRDRVNTEAFF
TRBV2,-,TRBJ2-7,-,TGTGCCAGCAGTTTGCAGGGTCTCGAGCAGTACTTC,CASSLQGLEQYF
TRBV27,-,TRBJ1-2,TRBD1,TGTGCCAGCAGTTCTGACCGGGACAGGCTTAGCTATGGCTACACCTTC,CASSSDRDRLSYGYTF
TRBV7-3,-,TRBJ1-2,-,TGTGCCAGCAGCCCCGGGTGGCGGTCCTATGGCTACACCTTC,CASSPGWRSYGYTF
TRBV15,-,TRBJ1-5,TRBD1,TGTGCCACCAGCAAAGACAGGGGATACCAGCATTTT,CATSKDRGYQHF
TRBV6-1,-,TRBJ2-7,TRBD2,TGTGCCAGCAGTGAACGGGGAGGGTACGAGCAGTACTTC,CASSERGGYEQYF
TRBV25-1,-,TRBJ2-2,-,TGTGCCAGCAGTTTAAACACCGGGGAGCTGTTTTTT,CASSLNTGELFF
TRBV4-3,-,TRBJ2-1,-,TGCGCCAGCAGCCAAGGGGGGGGCTTAACCTACAATGAGCAGTTCTTC,CASSQGGGLTYNEQFF
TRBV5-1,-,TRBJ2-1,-,TGCGCCAGCAGCCCAGGAGGACTCTCCTACAATGAGCAGTTCTTC,CASSPGGLSYNEQFF
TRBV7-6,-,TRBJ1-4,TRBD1,TGTGCCAGCAGCCGACAGGGAGGCGAAAAACTGTTTTTT,CASSRQGGEKLFF
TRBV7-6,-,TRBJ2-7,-,TGTGCCAGCAGCTTGGCGGACAGCTCCTACGAGCAGTACTTC,CASSLADSSYEQYF
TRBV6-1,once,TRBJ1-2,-,TGTGCCAGCAGTGACCTATCCTGGGACATGCGGAACTATGGCTACACCTTC,CASSDLSWDMRNYGYTF
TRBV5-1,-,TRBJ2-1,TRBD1,TGCGCCAGCAGCAAAACGACAGGGGGGACCTGGAATGAGCAGTTCTTC,CASSKTTGGTWNEQFF
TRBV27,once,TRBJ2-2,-,TGTGCCAGCAGTTGGGGCGGGGCCGGGGAGCTGTTTTTT,CASSWGGAGELFF
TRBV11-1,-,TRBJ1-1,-,TGTGCCAGCAGCCCTCTCGGCGGGGAGGAGATGAACACTGAAGCTTTCTTT,CASSPLGGEEMNTEAFF
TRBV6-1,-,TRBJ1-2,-,TGTGCCAGCAGTGAATTCGACAGGCTCTATGGCTACACCTTC,CASSEFDRLYGYTF
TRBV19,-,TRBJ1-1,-,TGTGCCAGTATTCGACAGCCGAACACTGAAGCTTTCTTT,CASIRQPNTEAFF
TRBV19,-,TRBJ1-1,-,TGTGCCAGTAGTATAGGGACAGCGAACACTGAAGCTTTCTTT,CASSIGTANTEAFF